Below are 11 T cell receptor beta chains sequenced from a single sample in a study of T cell repertoires in cytomegalovirus infection. Their cognate antigens are unknown. TCRdb analysed the reads with MiXCR anew, one entry per CDR3 protein. The sample shows 900,000 to 950,000 distinct CDR3 sequences, around 30% of them seen only once. Material: cultured CD8+ T cells from PBMCs, obtained from culture after CMV antigen stimulation. The receptors stem from a human donor in good health (CMV status not recorded). Some clones in this sample may be carry-over from other donors' samples.

The chain uses TRBV6-5 and TRBJ2-5, with 7 bases matching TRBD2. V lost 4 bases to trimming and J lost 4 bases; unmatched junction nucleotides: 12. The CDR3 totals 16 residues. From germline, CDR1 is MNHEY and CDR2 SVGAGI. CDR3 nucleotides: TGTGCCAGCAGTTTAATCTCAAGGACTAGAAGAGAGACCCAGTACTTC. Its translation: CASSLISRTRRETQYF.

The rearrangement joins TRBV7-8 to TRBJ2-3; 8 bases are shared with TRBD2. Germline CDR1 and CDR2: SGHVS and FQNEAQ. The CDR3 covers 18 residues. Trimming cost V 1 base and J 0 bases; bases outside gene matches: 9. The CDR3 DNA reads TGTGCCAGCAGCTTAGGACGGGGCGGGGGGACAAGCACAGATACGCAGTATTTT. Residues: CASSLGRGGGTSTDTQYF.

The chain employs TRBV10-3 and TRBJ2-3, with D unresolved. The germline gives CDR1 ENHRY, CDR2 SYGVKD. Trimming took off 8 bases at V and 0 bases at J, with 12 bases between the two ends. The CDR3 totals 14 residues. Here the CDR3 DNA reads TGTGCCATCGGTTCGGTGGCTAGCACAGATACGCAGTATTTT. The encoded protein is CAIGSVASTDTQYF.

A few counts support this clonotype. V usage is TRBV7-8 and J usage is TRBJ1-5, with D possibly being TRBD1 (6 bases). The ends were cut back, 2 bases at V and 5 bases at J, with 13 bases in the middle. CDR3 size: 15 residues. Germline V gene data show CDR1 as SGHVS and CDR2 as FQNEAQ. CDR3 nucleotide sequence: TGTGCCAGCAGCTTACAAGGCAGGGGTTATCAGCCCCAGCATTTT. Residues: CASSLQGRGYQPQHF.

This chain joins TRBV27 and TRBJ1-6, with D maybe TRBD1 (5 bases). This CDR3 contains 17 residues. Germline V gene sequence: CDR1 MNHEY, CDR2 SMNVEV (reference sequence). V was clipped by 10 bases and J by 5 bases, with 24 bases between them. CDR3: CATLLRGTWRNNSPLHF. CDR3 coding DNA: TGTGCCACCCTCCTAAGGGGCACTTGGAGAAATAATTCACCCCTCCACTTT.

This chain connects TRBV10-3 to TRBJ1-1; weak D call: TRBD1 (5 bases). Germline values: CDR1 ENHRY, CDR2 SYGVKD. The CDR3 sequence is 18 residues long. V was trimmed by 8 bases and J by 4 bases, leaving 29 bases between them. CDR3 nucleotides: TGTGCCATCTCCCCTGGCCTCAGTCGTCTTTCGGGGGGCACTGAAGCTTTCTTT. Amino acids: CAISPGLSRLSGGTEAFF.

The chain recombines TRBV10-3 with TRBJ1-2, with D possibly matching TRBD1 (5 bases). The V gene lost 4 bases and the J gene lost 4 bases, with 13 bases spanning the gap. Germline-derived CDR1 and CDR2 are ENHRY and SYGVKD. The CDR3 covers 14 residues. In DNA, the CDR3 is TGTGCCATCAGTGCCGGGGACGGAGTCTATGGCTACACCTTC. It encodes CAISAGDGVYGYTF.

The V gene is TRBV12-3 or TRBV12-4, the J gene TRBJ2-1; 13 positions match TRBD2. CDR3 length: 17 residues. Losses at the gene ends were 0 bases for V and 5 bases for J; bases not matched to a gene: 4. CDR3: CASSLAGLAGDNNEQFF. CDR3 in DNA: TGTGCCAGCAGTTTAGCCGGACTAGCGGGGGATAACAATGAGCAGTTCTTC.

This sequence joins TRBV19 and TRBJ1-3; D gene uncertain. The V end lost 5 bases, the J end lost 0 bases, and 8 bases lay between the germline ends. CDR3 length: 14 amino acids. CDR1 is LNHDA, CDR2 SQIVND, per germline (reference sequence). The CDR3 sequence: CASSLKSSGNTIYF. CDR3 DNA: TGTGCCAGTAGTTTGAAGAGCTCTGGAAACACCATATATTTT. Based on the CDR3 plus reference TRBV19 and TRBJ1-3, the full variable domain is DGGITQSPKYLFRKEGQNVTLSCEQNLNHDAMYWYRQDPGQGLRLIYYSQIVNDFQKGDIAEGYSVSREKKESFPLTVTSAQKNPTAFYLCASSLKSSGNTIYFGEGSWLTVV.

This rearrangement joins TRBV14 to TRBJ2-2; 7 bases map to TRBD1. This CDR3 has 16 amino acids. Germline V CDR1 and CDR2: SGHDN, FVKESK. The CDR3 sequence: CATPRDSLLNTGELFF. The CDR3 coding sequence is TGTGCAACCCCTCGGGACAGCTTGTTGAACACCGGGGAGCTGTTTTTT.

This rearrangement joins TRBV2 to TRBJ1-2; weak D call: TRBD1 (6 bases). CDR3 length equals 15 residues. Germline CDR1 and CDR2: SNHLY and FYNNEI. The ends were cut back, 7 bases at V and 4 bases at J, with 19 bases in the middle. CDR3 bases: TGTGCCAGCACCTACCCCAGCGGGGGCAGCTATGGCTACACCTTC. It translates to CASTYPSGGSYGYTF.